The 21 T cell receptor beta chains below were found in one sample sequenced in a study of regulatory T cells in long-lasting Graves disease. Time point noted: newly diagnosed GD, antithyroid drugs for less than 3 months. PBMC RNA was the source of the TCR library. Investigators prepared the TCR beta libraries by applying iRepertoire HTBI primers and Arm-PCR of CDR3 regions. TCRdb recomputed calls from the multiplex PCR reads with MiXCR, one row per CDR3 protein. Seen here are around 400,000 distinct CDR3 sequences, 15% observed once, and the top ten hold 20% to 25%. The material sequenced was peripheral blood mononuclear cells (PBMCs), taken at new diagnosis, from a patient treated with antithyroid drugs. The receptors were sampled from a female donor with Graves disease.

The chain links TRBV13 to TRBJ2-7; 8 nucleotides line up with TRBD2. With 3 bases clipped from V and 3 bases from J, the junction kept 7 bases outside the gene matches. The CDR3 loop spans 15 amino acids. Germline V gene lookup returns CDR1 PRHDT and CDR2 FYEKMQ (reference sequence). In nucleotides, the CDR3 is TGTGCCAGCAGCTTCGTCCGCGGGGGGTTCTACGAGCAGTACTTC. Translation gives CASSFVRGGFYEQYF. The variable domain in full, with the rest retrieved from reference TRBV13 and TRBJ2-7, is AAGVIQSPRHLIKEKRETATLKCYPIPRHDTVYWYQQGPGQDPQFLISFYEKMQSDKGSIPDRFSAQQFSDYHSELNMSSLELGDSALYFCASSFVRGGFYEQYFGPGTRLTVT.

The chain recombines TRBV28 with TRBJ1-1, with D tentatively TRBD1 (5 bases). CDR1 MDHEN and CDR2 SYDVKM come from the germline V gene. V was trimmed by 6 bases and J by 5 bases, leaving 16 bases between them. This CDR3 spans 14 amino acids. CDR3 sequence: CASSSVVQGTEAFF. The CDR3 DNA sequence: TGTGCCAGCAGCTCTGTGGTCCAGGGAACTGAAGCTTTCTTT.

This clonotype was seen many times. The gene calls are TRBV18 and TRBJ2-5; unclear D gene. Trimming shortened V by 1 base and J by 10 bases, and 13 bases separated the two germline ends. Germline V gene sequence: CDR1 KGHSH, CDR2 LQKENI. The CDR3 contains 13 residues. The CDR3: CASSPQASQDQYF. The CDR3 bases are TGTGCCAGCTCACCACAAGCGAGTCAGGACCAGTACTTC. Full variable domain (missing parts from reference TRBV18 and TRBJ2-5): NAGVMQNPRHLVRRRGQEARLRCSPMKGHSHVYWYRQLPEEGLKFMVYLQKENIIDESGMPKERFSAEFPKEGPSILRIQQVVRGDSAAYFCASSPQASQDQYFGPGTRLLVL.

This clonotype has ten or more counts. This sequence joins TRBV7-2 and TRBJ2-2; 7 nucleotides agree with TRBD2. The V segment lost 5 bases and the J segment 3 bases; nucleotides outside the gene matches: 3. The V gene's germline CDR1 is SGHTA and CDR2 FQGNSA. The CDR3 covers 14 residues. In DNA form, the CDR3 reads TGTGCCAGCAGCCGCGGGGGATACACCGGGGAGCTGTTTTTT. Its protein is CASSRGGYTGELFF.

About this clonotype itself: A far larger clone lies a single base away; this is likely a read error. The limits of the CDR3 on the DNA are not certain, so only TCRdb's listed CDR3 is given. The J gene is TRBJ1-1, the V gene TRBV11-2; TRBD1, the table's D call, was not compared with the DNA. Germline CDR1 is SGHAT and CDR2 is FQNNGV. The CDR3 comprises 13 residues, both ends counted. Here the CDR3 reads CASSFGGGTEALF.

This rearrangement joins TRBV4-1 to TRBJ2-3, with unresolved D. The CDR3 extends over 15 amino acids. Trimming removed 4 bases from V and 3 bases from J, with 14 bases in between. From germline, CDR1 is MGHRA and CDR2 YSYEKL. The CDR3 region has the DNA TGCGCCAGCAGCCTACCGACGGACGGAACAGATACGCAGTATTTT. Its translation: CASSLPTDGTDTQYF.

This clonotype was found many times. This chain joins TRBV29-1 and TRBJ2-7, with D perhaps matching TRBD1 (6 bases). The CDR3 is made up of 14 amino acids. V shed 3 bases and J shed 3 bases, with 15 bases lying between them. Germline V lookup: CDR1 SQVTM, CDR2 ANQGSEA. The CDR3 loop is CSVEVRTARYEQYF. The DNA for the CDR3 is TGCAGCGTTGAGGTTCGGACAGCCCGCTACGAGCAGTACTTC.

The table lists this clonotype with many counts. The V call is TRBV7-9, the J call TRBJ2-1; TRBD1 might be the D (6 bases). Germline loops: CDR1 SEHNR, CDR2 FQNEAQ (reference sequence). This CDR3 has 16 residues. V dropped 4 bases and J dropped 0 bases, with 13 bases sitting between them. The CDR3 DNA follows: TGTGCCAGCAGCTCATACAGGGCTAGCTCCTACAATGAGCAGTTCTTC. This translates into CASSSYRASSYNEQFF.

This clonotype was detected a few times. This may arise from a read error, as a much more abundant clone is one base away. The CDR3 spells CSAKGLAETYNEQYF. The CDR3 DNA follows: TGCAGTGCAAAGGGACTAGCGGAAACTTACAATGAGCAGTACTTC. V gene TRBV20-1 combines with J gene TRBJ2-7, with TRBD2 matching over 11 bases. The V gene's germline CDR1 is DFQATT and CDR2 SNEGSKA (reference sequence). This CDR3 comprises 15 residues. J lost 7 bases, V lost 6 bases, and 14 bases had no gene match.

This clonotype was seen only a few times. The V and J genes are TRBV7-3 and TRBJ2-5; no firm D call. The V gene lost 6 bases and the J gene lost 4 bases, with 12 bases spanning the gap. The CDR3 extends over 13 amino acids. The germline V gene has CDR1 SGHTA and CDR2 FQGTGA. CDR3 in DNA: TGTGCCAGCAGTGACCGAAATGCAGAGACCCAGTACTTC. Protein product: CASSDRNAETQYF.

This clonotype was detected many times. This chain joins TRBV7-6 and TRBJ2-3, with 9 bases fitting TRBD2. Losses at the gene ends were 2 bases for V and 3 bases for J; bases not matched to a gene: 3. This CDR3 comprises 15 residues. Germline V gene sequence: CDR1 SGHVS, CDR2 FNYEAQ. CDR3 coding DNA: TGTGCCAGCAGCTTATATAGCGGGGGAACAGATACGCAGTATTTT. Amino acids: CASSLYSGGTDTQYF.

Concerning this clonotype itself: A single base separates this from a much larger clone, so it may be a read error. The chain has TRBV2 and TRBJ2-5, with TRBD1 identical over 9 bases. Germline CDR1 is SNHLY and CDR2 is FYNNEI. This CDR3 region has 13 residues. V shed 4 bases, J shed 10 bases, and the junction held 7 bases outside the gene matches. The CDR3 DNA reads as TGTGCCAGCAGTGGAGGACAGGGGTTTAGCCAGTACTTC. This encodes CASSGGQGFSQYF.

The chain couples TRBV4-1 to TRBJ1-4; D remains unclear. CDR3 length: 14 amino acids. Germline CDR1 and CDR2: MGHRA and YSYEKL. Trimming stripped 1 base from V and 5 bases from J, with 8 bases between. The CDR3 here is CASSQVGLNEKLFF. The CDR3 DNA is TGCGCCAGCAGCCAAGTTGGCCTGAATGAAAAACTGTTTTTT.

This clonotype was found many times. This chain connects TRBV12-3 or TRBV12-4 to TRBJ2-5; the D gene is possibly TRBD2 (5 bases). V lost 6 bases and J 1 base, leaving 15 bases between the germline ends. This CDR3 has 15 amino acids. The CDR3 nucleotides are TGTGCCAGCAGAGGAGGATCTTTAGGCCAAGAGACCCAGTACTTC. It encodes CASRGGSLGQETQYF.

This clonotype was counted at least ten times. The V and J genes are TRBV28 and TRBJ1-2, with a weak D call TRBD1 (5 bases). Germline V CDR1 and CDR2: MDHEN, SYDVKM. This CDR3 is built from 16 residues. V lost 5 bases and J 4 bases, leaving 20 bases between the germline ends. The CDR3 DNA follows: TGTGCCAGCAGTCTCGATTACGCTGCAGGGAGCTATGGCTACACCTTC. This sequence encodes CASSLDYAAGSYGYTF.

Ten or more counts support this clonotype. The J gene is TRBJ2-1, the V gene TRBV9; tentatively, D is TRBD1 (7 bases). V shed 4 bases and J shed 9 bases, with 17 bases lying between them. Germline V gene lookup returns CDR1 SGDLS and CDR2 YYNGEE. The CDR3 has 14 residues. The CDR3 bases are TGTGCCAGCAGCCGGTCAGGGGGGATGGCTGAGCAGTTCTTC. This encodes CASSRSGGMAEQFF.

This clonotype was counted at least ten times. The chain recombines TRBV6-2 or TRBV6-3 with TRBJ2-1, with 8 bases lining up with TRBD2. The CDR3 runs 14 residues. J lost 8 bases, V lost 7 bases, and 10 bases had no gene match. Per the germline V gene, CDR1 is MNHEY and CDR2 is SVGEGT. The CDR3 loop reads CASKTLLAVYEQFF. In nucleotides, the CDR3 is TGTGCCAGCAAGACCTTACTAGCGGTATATGAGCAGTTCTTC.

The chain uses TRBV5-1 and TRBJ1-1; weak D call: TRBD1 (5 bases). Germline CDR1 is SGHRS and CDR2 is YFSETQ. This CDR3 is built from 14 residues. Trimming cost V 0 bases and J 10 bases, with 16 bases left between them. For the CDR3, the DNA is TGCGCCAGCAGCTTGGAGCCACAGGACACTAGAGCTTTCTTT. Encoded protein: CASSLEPQDTRAFF.

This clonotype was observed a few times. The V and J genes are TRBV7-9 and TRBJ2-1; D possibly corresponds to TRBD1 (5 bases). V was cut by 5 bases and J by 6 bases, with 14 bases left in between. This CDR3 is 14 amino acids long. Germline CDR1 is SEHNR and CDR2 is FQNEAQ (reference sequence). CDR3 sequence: CASSTDRGGNEQFF. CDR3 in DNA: TGTGCCAGCAGCACGGATAGGGGCGGCAATGAGCAGTTCTTC.

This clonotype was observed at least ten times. The CDR3 DNA follows: TGCAGTGCGGGCCCCGAGACTAGCGGCTACAATGAGCAGTTCTTC. This gives the protein CSAGPETSGYNEQFF. This chain links TRBV20-1 with TRBJ2-1, with 9 bases identical to TRBD2. The CDR3 extends over 15 amino acids. Germline trimming cut 6 bases from V and 3 bases from J; bases unmatched to any gene: 9. Germline V lookup: CDR1 DFQATT, CDR2 SNEGSKA (reference sequence).

CDR3 DNA sequence: TGTGCCAGCAGCTTAGCCCTTCTCAACTATGGCTACACCTTC. It codes for CASSLALLNYGYTF. The chain recombines TRBV28 with TRBJ1-2; D ambiguous. CDR1 and CDR2 (germline): MDHEN, SYDVKM. V was cut by 6 bases and J by 2 bases, with 13 bases left in between. This CDR3 region has 14 residues.